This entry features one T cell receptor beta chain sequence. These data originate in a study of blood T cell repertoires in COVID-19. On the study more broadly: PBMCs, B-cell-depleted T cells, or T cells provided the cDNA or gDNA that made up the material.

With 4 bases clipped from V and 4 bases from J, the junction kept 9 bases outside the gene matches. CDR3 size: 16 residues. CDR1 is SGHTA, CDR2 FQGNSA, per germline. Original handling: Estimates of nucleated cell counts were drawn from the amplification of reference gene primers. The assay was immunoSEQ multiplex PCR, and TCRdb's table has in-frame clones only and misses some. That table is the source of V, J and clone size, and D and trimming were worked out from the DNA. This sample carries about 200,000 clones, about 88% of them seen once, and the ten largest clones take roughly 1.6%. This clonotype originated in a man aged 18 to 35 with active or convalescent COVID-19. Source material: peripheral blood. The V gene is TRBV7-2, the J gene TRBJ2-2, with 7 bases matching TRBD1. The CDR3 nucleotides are TGTGCCAGCAGCTACCGACAGGGAAGCGGCACCGGGGAGCTGTTTTTT. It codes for CASSYRQGSGTGELFF.